One and the same sample provided the 22 T cell receptor beta chains below, sequenced in a study of blood T cell repertoires in COVID-19. Assay: immunoSEQ multiplex PCR; the TCRdb copy retains only in-frame clones and omits some. This table has about 260,000 clones, about 86% appearing once. The sequencing input was peripheral blood. The receptors come from a man between 18 and 35 years old with active or convalescent COVID-19.

The chain uses TRBV6-5 and TRBJ1-2; D possibly corresponds to TRBD1 (5 bases). This CDR3 is 14 amino acids long. Germline V gene data show CDR1 as MNHEY and CDR2 as SVGAGI. Trimming removed 2 bases at V and 4 bases at J, with 11 bases between. CDR3 in amino acids: CASSYPGGGYGYTF. DNA of the CDR3: TGTGCCAGCAGTTACCCCGGGGGGGGCTATGGCTACACCTTC.

This chain joins TRBV19 and TRBJ2-7; D call uncertain. Between the trimmed V and J ends, which lost 3 bases and 0 bases, there was a span of 9 bases. From germline, CDR1 is LNHDA and CDR2 SQIVND (reference sequence). This CDR3 has 14 amino acids. The CDR3, as DNA: TGTGCCAGTAGTATCTGGCCCACCTCCTACGAGCAGTACTTC. Translation: CASSIWPTSYEQYF. The entire variable domain, with the rest obtained from reference TRBV19 and TRBJ2-7, is as follows: DGGITQSPKYLFRKEGQNVTLSCEQNLNHDAMYWYRQDPGQGLRLIYYSQIVNDFQKGDIAEGYSVSREKKESFPLTVTSAQKNPTAFYLCASSIWPTSYEQYFGPGTRLTVT.

The V gene is TRBV10-2, the J gene TRBJ1-1; TRBD1 is a possible D gene (5 bases). The CDR3 is 13 amino acids. With 2 bases removed from V and 6 bases from J, the gap between germline ends came to 10 bases. Germline values: CDR1 WSHSY, CDR2 SAAADI. The CDR3 region has the DNA TGCGCCAGCAGTGAGACAGGCACTGCTGAAGCTTTCTTT. Translation gives CASSETGTAEAFF.

The chain uses TRBV7-2 and TRBJ1-1; 7 bases agree with TRBD1. Per germline, CDR1 SGHTA and CDR2 FQGNSA. The CDR3 is made up of 14 amino acids. Trimming removed 4 bases from V and 4 bases from J; junction bases left unmatched: 6. CDR3 DNA sequence: TGTGCCAGCAGCTCACAGGGGACCGGCACTGAAGCTTTCTTT. Translated: CASSSQGTGTEAFF.

The genes are TRBV6-2 or TRBV6-3 and TRBJ2-7, with 7 positions matching TRBD2. The germline gives CDR1 MNHEY, CDR2 SVGEGT. V lost 0 bases to trimming and J lost 5 bases; unmatched junction nucleotides: 4. The length of the CDR3 is 14 residues. CDR3 sequence reads: CASSYSREYDEQYF. CDR3 nucleotides: TGTGCCAGCAGTTACTCGCGGGAGTACGACGAGCAGTACTTC.

The V call is TRBV5-5, the J call TRBJ2-5, with D possibly TRBD1 on 5 matching bases. CDR3 length: 13 residues. Trimming removed 5 bases from V and 4 bases from J, with 12 bases in between. CDR1 and CDR2 from the germline V gene are SGHKS and YYEKEE (reference sequence). The CDR3: CASRGLGRETQYF. As DNA, the CDR3 is TGTGCCAGCAGGGGGTTGGGGCGAGAGACCCAGTACTTC. Supplemented by reference TRBV5-5 and TRBJ2-5, the full variable domain reads DAGVTQSPTHLIKTRGQQVTLRCSPISGHKSVSWYQQVLGQGPQFIFQYYEKEERGRGNFPDRFSARQFPNYSSELNVNALLLGDSALYLCASRGLGRETQYFGPGTRLLVL.

CDR3 amino acids: CASSVGEVQETQYF. The CDR3 DNA sequence: TGTGCCAGCAGCGTCGGGGAGGTCCAAGAGACCCAGTACTTC. The J gene is TRBJ2-5, the V gene TRBV9; TRBD2 is a possible D gene (6 bases). Deletions cut 2 bases from V and 1 base from J, with 9 bases between. The CDR3 has 14 amino acids. CDR1 and CDR2 (germline): SGDLS, YYNGEE.

CDR3 bases: TGTGCCAGCAGCCCGGGAGCCCCCCCAGAGCAGTACTTC. Its protein product is CASSPGAPPEQYF. The chain couples TRBV11-1 to TRBJ2-7; possible D gene TRBD2, 6 bases. Germline lookup yields CDR1 SGHAT and CDR2 FQDESV (reference sequence). This CDR3 spans 13 amino acids. V was clipped by 5 bases and J by 7 bases, with 15 bases between them.

V usage is TRBV18 and J usage is TRBJ2-7, with a possible D match to TRBD2 (5 bases). V lost 3 bases to trimming and J lost 4 bases, with 13 bases between them. This CDR3 is built from 14 residues. Germline CDR1 reads KGHSH; CDR2 reads LQKENI. The CDR3 is CASSPAGEAYEQYF. Written as DNA, the CDR3 is TGTGCCAGCTCACCCGCGGGTGAGGCTTACGAGCAGTACTTC.

The gene calls are TRBV6-6 and TRBJ2-3; tentative D call: TRBD2 (5 bases). The CDR3 extends over 14 amino acids. The V and J ends lost 4 bases and 4 bases respectively, with 12 bases between them. Germline CDR1 is MNHNY and CDR2 is SVGAGI (reference sequence). The CDR3 reads CASSLWGVADTQYF. CDR3 coding DNA: TGTGCCAGCAGTTTGTGGGGAGTGGCAGATACGCAGTATTTT.

The V and J genes are TRBV30 and TRBJ2-2; perhaps TRBD1 as D (6 bases). Germline assignment: CDR1 GTSNPN and CDR2 SVGIG (reference sequence). Trimming removed 2 bases from V and 5 bases from J, with 18 bases in between. CDR3 length: 16 residues. Here the CDR3 reads CAWSKTGQLGTGELFF. The DNA for the CDR3 is TGTGCCTGGAGTAAGACCGGACAGCTGGGAACCGGGGAGCTGTTTTTT. Filled out from reference TRBV30 and TRBJ2-2, the complete variable domain reads SQTIHQWPATLVQPVGSPLSLECTVEGTSNPNLYWYRQAAGRGLQLLFYSVGIGQISSEVPQNLSASRPQDRQFILSSKKLLLSDSGFYLCAWSKTGQLGTGELFFGEGSRLTVL.

The chain uses TRBV5-1 and TRBJ1-2; D is undetermined. Trimming took off 0 bases at V and 2 bases at J, with 5 bases between the two ends. Looked up from germline, CDR1 is SGHRS and CDR2 is YFSETQ. The CDR3 is 13 residues long. CDR3 DNA sequence: TGCGCCAGCAGCTTGGACACAAACTATGGCTACACCTTC. This translates into CASSLDTNYGYTF.

This clone came up a few times. J is TRBJ1-4 and V is TRBV4-1; no definite D call. Per germline, CDR1 MGHRA and CDR2 YSYEKL. The V end lost 4 bases, the J end lost 6 bases, and 12 bases lay between the germline ends. The CDR3 is 14 amino acids. This chain's CDR3 is CASSLNLVDEKLFF. Here the CDR3 DNA reads TGCGCCAGCAGCCTCAACTTAGTGGATGAAAAACTGTTTTTT.

The chain uses TRBV6-5 and TRBJ1-5; D remains ambiguous. The CDR3 is 13 residues long. Trimming took 5 bases from V and 8 from J, leaving 13 bases between them. CDR1 and CDR2 from the germline V gene are MNHEY and SVGAGI. The DNA of the CDR3 is TGTGCCAGCAGTCCTTCCGTTCGGGAGCCCCAGCATTTT. Translating gives CASSPSVREPQHF.

The rearrangement uses TRBV5-4 and TRBJ2-7, with a weak D call TRBD2 (6 bases). The V gene lost 4 bases and the J gene lost 3 bases, with 8 bases spanning the gap. Germline V lookup: CDR1 SGHNT, CDR2 YYREEE (reference sequence). The CDR3 has 12 residues. The DNA for the CDR3 is TGTGCCAGCAGCGGCGGGGACTACGAGCAGTACTTC. Translation gives CASSGGDYEQYF.

V is TRBV7-3 and J is TRBJ2-2, with a tentative D call TRBD1 (5 bases). The germline CDR1 and CDR2 sequences are SGHTA and FQGTGA. V was clipped by 0 bases and J by 1 base, with 6 bases between them. There are 15 residues in the CDR3. The CDR3 DNA reads TGTGCCAGCAGCTTAACCGGACAGAACACCGGGGAGCTGTTTTTT. It encodes CASSLTGQNTGELFF.

The rearrangement joins TRBV11-2 to TRBJ2-5; possible D gene TRBD2, 5 bases. The CDR3 spans 13 residues. Trimming took 3 bases from V and 4 from J, leaving 9 bases between them. Germline loops: CDR1 SGHAT, CDR2 FQNNGV. The CDR3 nucleotides are TGTGCCAGCAGCTTTGGGAGTTCAGAGACCCAGTACTTC. Amino acids: CASSFGSSETQYF.

This chain connects TRBV6-4 to TRBJ2-5; TRBD2 matches at 10 bases. Trimming took 6 bases from V and 4 from J; bases not matched to a gene: 5. Germline CDR1 and CDR2: MRHNA and SNTAGT. This CDR3 has 14 residues. CDR3 residues: CASRGLARRETQYF. Here the CDR3 DNA reads TGTGCCAGCAGGGGACTAGCGCGGAGAGAGACCCAGTACTTC.

The chain recombines TRBV5-1 with TRBJ1-3, with D possibly matching TRBD1 (6 bases). Germline V gene lookup returns CDR1 SGHRS and CDR2 YFSETQ. CDR3 length: 15 amino acids. Trimming pared 0 bases from V and 4 bases from J, leaving 11 bases between. CDR3: CASSLATGPGNTIYF. As DNA, the CDR3 is TGCGCCAGCAGCTTGGCGACAGGACCAGGAAACACCATATATTTT.

The chain is built from TRBV9 and TRBJ2-3, with TRBD2 matching 9 bases. The length of the CDR3 is 15 residues. Per the germline V gene, CDR1 is SGDLS and CDR2 is YYNGEE. The V and J ends lost 3 bases and 0 bases, in that order; junction bases with no gene match: 2. The CDR3 region is CASSGLAASTDTQYF. CDR3 in DNA: TGTGCCAGCAGCGGACTAGCGGCTAGCACAGATACGCAGTATTTT.

The V call is TRBV24-1, the J call TRBJ2-1, with 8 bases that match TRBD2. There are 16 residues in the CDR3. Looked up from germline, CDR1 is KGHDR and CDR2 is SFDVKD. The J segment lost 4 bases and the V segment lost 6 bases, leaving 10 bases of the junction unmatched. Here the CDR3 DNA reads TGTGCCACCAGTCCGGCCTCTAGCGGGCTTTACAATGAGCAGTTCTTC. It translates to CATSPASSGLYNEQFF.

This chain connects TRBV12-1 to TRBJ2-7; TRBD2, as called in the table, went unchecked against the DNA. TRBV12-1 is a known pseudogene. This CDR3 has 15 amino acids. CDR3 region: CASSFGDGEDYEQYF. The CDR3 bases are TGTGCCAGCAGCTTTGGGGACGGGGAGGACTACGAGCAGTACTTC.